The entry that follows covers one T cell receptor beta chain sequence. What it binds is unknown. This entry comes from a study of OX40 agonist ivuxolimab in advanced cancers. Study as a whole: The mean age was about 61 years, ranging from about 23 to 79, with 65% to 85% of participants male. Study conclusions and caveats: Expanded clones belonging to CD8+ T cells outnumbered, on average, those of CD4+. Partial responders at 0.1-3.0 mg/kg showed near-lowest clonal expansion.

The repertoire was sequenced with immunoSEQ multiplex PCR; TCRdb's copy has only in-frame clones and lacks some. The table has some 140,000 clones, 90% seen once. The CDR3 consists of 17 residues. Germline assignment: CDR1 SGDLS and CDR2 YYNGEE. With V trimmed by 5 bases and J by 3 bases, 8 bases remained unmatched. The clonotype comes from an adult with an advanced solid tumor such as melanoma, head and neck, liver or kidney cancer. The sequenced sample was CD4+ or CD8+ T cells sorted from blood, obtained in a trial of the OX40 agonist ivuxolimab. The chain couples TRBV9 to TRBJ2-7, with 16 bases fitting TRBD2. The CDR3 reads CASSPGTSGRALYEQYF. The CDR3 region has the DNA TGTGCCAGCAGTCCCGGGACTAGCGGGAGGGCCCTCTACGAGCAGTACTTC. Complete variable domain (other parts from reference TRBV9 and TRBJ2-7): DSGVTQTPKHLITATGQRVTLRCSPRSGDLSVYWYQQSLDQGLQFLIQYYNGEERAKGNILERFSAQQFPDLHSELNLSSLELGDSALYFCASSPGTSGRALYEQYFGPGTRLTVT.